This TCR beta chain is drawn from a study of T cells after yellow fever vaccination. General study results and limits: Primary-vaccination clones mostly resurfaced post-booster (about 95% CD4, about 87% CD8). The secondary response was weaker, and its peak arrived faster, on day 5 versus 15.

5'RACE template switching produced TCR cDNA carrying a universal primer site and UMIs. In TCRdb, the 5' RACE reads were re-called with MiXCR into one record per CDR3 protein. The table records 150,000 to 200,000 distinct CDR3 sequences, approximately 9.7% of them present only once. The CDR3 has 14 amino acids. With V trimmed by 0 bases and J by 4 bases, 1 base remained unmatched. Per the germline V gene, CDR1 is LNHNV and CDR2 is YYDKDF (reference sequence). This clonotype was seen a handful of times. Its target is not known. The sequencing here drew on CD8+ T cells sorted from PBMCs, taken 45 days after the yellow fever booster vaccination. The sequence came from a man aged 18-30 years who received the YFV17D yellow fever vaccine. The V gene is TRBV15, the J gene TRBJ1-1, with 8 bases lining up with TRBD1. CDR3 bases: TGTGCCACCAGCAGAGATACAGGGGGCACTGAAGCTTTCTTT. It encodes CATSRDTGGTEAFF.